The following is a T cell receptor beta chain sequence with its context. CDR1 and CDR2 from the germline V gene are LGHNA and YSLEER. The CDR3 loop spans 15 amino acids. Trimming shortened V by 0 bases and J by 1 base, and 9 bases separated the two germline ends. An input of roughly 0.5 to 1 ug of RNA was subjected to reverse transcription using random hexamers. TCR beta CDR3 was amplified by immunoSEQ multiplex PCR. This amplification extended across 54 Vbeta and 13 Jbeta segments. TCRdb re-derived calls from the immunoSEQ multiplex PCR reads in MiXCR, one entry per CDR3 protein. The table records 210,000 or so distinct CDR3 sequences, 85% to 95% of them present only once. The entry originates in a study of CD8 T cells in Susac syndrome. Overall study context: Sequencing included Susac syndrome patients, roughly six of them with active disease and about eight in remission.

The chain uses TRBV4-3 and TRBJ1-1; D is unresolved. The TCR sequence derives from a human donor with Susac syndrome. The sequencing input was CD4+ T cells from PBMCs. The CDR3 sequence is CASSQDASANTEAFF. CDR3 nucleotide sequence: TGCGCCAGCAGCCAAGATGCGTCTGCGAACACTGAAGCTTTCTTT.